Presented here are 8 T cell receptor beta chains from one specimen sequenced in a study of T cell responses to AZD1222 COVID-19 vaccine. TCRdb keeps only in-frame clones here, not all; method: immunoSEQ multiplex PCR. Here the sample spans over 85,000 clones, roughly 92% being singletons. The starting material was peripheral blood, obtained 28 days after the second AZD1222 dose. All receptors derive from an adult who received the AZD1222 COVID-19 vaccine.

In its sample, this clone was seen once. Here the CDR3 DNA reads TGTGCCACCAGTTTAGCGGGGGGGCCGGAGACCCAGTACTTC. Amino acid sequence: CATSLAGGPETQYF. This chain joins TRBV24-1 and TRBJ2-5; TRBD2 aligns across 11 bases. Trimming cost V 6 bases and J 5 bases; bases outside gene matches: 4. CDR1 and CDR2 (germline): KGHDR, SFDVKD. The CDR3 runs to 14 residues.

This rearrangement joins TRBV5-1 to TRBJ2-3, with D possibly matching TRBD2 (6 bases). V lost 1 base and J 6 bases, leaving 18 bases between the germline ends. The CDR3 length is 16 residues. Germline CDR1 and CDR2: SGHRS and YFSETQ. CDR3 protein: CASSLPDRASADTQYF. For the CDR3, the DNA is TGCGCCAGCAGCTTGCCTGATAGGGCTAGCGCCGATACGCAGTATTTT.

V is TRBV6-5 and J is TRBJ2-3; D may correspond to TRBD1 or TRBD2 (6 bases each). V lost 7 bases to trimming and J lost 4 bases, with 18 bases between them. Germline V gives CDR1 MNHEY, CDR2 SVGAGI. The CDR3 is 15 residues long. CDR3 sequence reads: CASTAVGGAADTQYF. DNA of the CDR3: TGTGCCAGCACCGCCGTGGGGGGCGCGGCAGATACGCAGTATTTT.

This clone has a single count. The J gene is TRBJ2-7, the V gene TRBV28; possible D gene TRBD2, 6 bases. The V end was cut by 11 bases, the J end by 0 bases, with 11 bases between. Germline CDR1 reads MDHEN; CDR2 reads SYDVKM. There are 12 residues in the CDR3. CDR3 sequence: CAVRGNSYEQYF. The CDR3 nucleotides read TGTGCCGTTCGGGGGAACTCCTACGAGCAGTACTTC. The full variable domain, in which reference TRBV28 and TRBJ2-7 provide the parts outside the CDR3, is DVKVTQSSRYLVKRTGEKVFLECVQDMDHENMFWYRQDPGLGLRLIYFSYDVKMKEKGDIPEGYSVSREKKERFSLILESASTNQTSMYLCAVRGNSYEQYFGPGTRLTVT.

V usage is TRBV5-1 and J usage is TRBJ2-7; TRBD2 might be the D (6 bases). CDR1 and CDR2 from the germline V gene are SGHRS and YFSETQ. The ends were cut back, 4 bases at V and 5 bases at J, with 19 bases in the middle. The CDR3 consists of 15 residues. CDR3 protein: CASSRGAGSEHEQYF. CDR3 nucleotide sequence: TGCGCCAGCAGCCGCGGGGCGGGTAGCGAGCACGAGCAGTACTTC.

The chain combines TRBV5-6 with TRBJ2-7, with TRBD2 identical over 14 bases. Germline V CDR1 and CDR2: SGHDT, YYEEEE. After removal of 0 bases from V and 3 bases from J, the junction contained 2 bases not matched to a gene. The CDR3 covers 16 residues. CDR3 nucleotides: TGTGCCAGCAGCTTGGGACTAGCGGGGGGGTACTACGAGCAGTACTTC. It specifies CASSLGLAGGYYEQYF.

This clone occurred a few times. This chain uses TRBV24-1 with TRBJ2-5; 11 bases align to TRBD2. Germline lookup yields CDR1 KGHDR and CDR2 SFDVKD. The CDR3 is 17 amino acids. J was trimmed by 2 bases and V by 0 bases; bases with no gene match: 4. CDR3 DNA sequence: TGTGCCACCAGTGATTTGGCTAGCGGGGGGACTCAAGAGACCCAGTACTTC. This sequence encodes CATSDLASGGTQETQYF.

The chain has TRBV15 and TRBJ2-1; 10 nucleotides align to TRBD2. CDR3 size: 12 residues. Looked up from germline, CDR1 is LNHNV and CDR2 is YYDKDF (reference sequence). The CDR3 here is CDPGLALDEQFF. In DNA, the CDR3 is TGTGATCCGGGACTAGCGCTAGATGAGCAGTTCTTC. The full variable domain, with the rest looked up from reference TRBV15 and TRBJ2-1, is DAMVIQNPRYQVTQFGKPVTLSCSQTLNHNVMYWYQQKSSQAPKLLFHYYDKDFNNEADTPDNFQSRRPNTSFCFLDIRSPGLGDTAMYLCDPGLALDEQFFGPGTRLTVL.